This T cell receptor (beta chain) was sequenced in a study of CD8 T cells in ankylosing spondylitis. Broader study findings: Characteristic of ankylosing spondylitis blood, it appeared, was a TCR beta motif comprising about eight highly homologous variants. Significant enrichment of disease-linked clones was reportedly seen in matched ankylosing spondylitis synovial fluid. Previous work reported some of these motif variants in the synovial fluid and blood of reactive arthritis. Disease-linked clones were found to be CD8+ and relatively rare in peripheral blood.

Trimming shortened V by 0 bases and J by 3 bases, and 8 bases separated the two germline ends. This CDR3 contains 14 residues. Germline V gene lookup returns CDR1 DFQATT and CDR2 SNEGSKA (reference sequence). In this sample, this clonotype turned up many times. Its antigen remains unknown. Molecular-barcoded quantitative 5'-RACE produced these TCR beta libraries. One entry per CDR3 protein, called by TCRdb with MiXCR from the 5' RACE reads. This table holds fewer than 450,000 distinct CDR3 sequences, roughly 17% found once. This TCR came from a male donor with ankylosing spondylitis. The specimen was blood, either unsorted or a sorted T cell fraction (not recorded which). The V and J genes are TRBV20-1 and TRBJ2-2; either TRBD1 or TRBD2 may fit D (5 bases each). CDR3 loop: CSARDEGYTGELFF. CDR3 bases: TGCAGTGCTAGAGATGAGGGGTACACCGGGGAGCTGTTTTTT.